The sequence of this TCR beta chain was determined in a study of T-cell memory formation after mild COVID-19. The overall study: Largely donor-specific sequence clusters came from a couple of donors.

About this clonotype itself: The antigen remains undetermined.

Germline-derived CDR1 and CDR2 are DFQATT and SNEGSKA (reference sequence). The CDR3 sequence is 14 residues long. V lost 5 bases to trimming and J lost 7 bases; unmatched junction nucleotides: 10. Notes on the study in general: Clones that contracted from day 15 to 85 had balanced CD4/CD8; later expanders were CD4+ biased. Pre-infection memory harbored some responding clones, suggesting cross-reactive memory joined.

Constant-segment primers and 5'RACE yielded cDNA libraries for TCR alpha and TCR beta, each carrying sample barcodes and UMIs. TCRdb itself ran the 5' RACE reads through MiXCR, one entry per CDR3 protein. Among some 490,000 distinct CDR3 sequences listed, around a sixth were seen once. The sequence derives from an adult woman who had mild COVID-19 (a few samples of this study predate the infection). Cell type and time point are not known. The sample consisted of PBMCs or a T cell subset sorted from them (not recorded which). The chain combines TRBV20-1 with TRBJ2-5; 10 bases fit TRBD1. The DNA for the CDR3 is TGCAGTGCTCCACCCCAGACAGGGGGCAGGACCCAGTACTTC. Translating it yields CSAPPQTGGRTQYF.